The 16 T cell receptor beta chains below come from one sample, sequenced in a study of cytomegalovirus exposure and HLA in healthy donors. The PCR had 60 Vbeta and 13 Jbeta primers. Only in-frame clones appear in the TCRdb table, and some are missing; sequencing was by immunoSEQ multiplex PCR. The sample carries around 70,000 clones, approximately 60% recorded once. Sequences were obtained from PBMCs. The receptor set was obtained from a man between 25 and 39 years old in good health and CMV-seronegative.

Only a few counts were recorded for this clone. This chain joins TRBV7-2 and TRBJ1-4; 10 positions match TRBD1. The CDR3 covers 15 residues. Germline lookup yields CDR1 SGHTA and CDR2 FQGNSA. Trimming cost V 5 bases and J 6 bases; bases outside gene matches: 6. The CDR3 bases are TGTGCCAGCAGCGCCCCCGGGACAGGGGATGAAAAACTGTTTTTT. Encoded protein: CASSAPGTGDEKLFF.

This sequence joins TRBV7-2 and TRBJ1-6; possibly TRBD1 for D (5 bases). This CDR3 has 14 amino acids. Between the trimmed V and J ends, which lost 3 bases and 10 bases, there was a span of 13 bases. Germline values: CDR1 SGHTA, CDR2 FQGNSA. The CDR3 reads CASSFQGFGSPLHF. CDR3 coding DNA: TGTGCCAGCAGCTTCCAGGGTTTCGGGTCACCCCTCCACTTT.

A single count supports this clone. This chain joins TRBV6-1 and TRBJ2-1; 10 nucleotides agree with TRBD2. Germline V gives CDR1 MNHNS, CDR2 SASEGT. The CDR3 runs 16 residues. V gave up 2 bases and J gave up 2 bases; unmatched junction bases: 3. Written as DNA, the CDR3 is TGTGCCAGCAGTGAATCAGCGGGGGGGACCTACAATGAGCAGTTCTTC. This gives the protein CASSESAGGTYNEQFF.

The table lists this clone with a count of one. The chain employs TRBV7-3 and TRBJ2-5, with 7 bases identical to TRBD1. This CDR3 region has 14 residues. V shed 2 bases and J 6 bases; nucleotides not matched to a gene: 6. Looked up from germline, CDR1 is SGHTA and CDR2 is FQGTGA. The CDR3 loop is CASSLEAGGKTQYF. In nucleotides, the CDR3 is TGTGCCAGCAGCTTAGAAGCAGGGGGAAAGACCCAGTACTTC.

The CDR3: CASGRGNTGELFF. Here the CDR3 DNA reads TGTGCCAGCGGCCGGGGAAACACCGGGGAGCTGTTTTTT. V gene TRBV7-9 combines with J gene TRBJ2-2; tentative D call: TRBD2 (5 bases). Trimming removed 8 bases from V and 2 bases from J, with 9 bases in between. CDR1 and CDR2 (germline): SEHNR, FQNEAQ (reference sequence). The CDR3 runs 13 residues.

The chain couples TRBV18 to TRBJ1-1; D unresolved. CDR3 length equals 14 residues. Trimming took 3 bases from V and 6 from J, leaving 14 bases between them. In germline, CDR1 is KGHSH, CDR2 LQKENI. CDR3 sequence: CASSPGESSAEAFF. The DNA of the CDR3 is TGTGCCAGCTCACCGGGCGAATCTTCGGCTGAAGCTTTCTTT.

In this sample, this clone turned up once. The chain has TRBV6-6 and TRBJ2-7; TRBD1 agrees at 10 bases. The length of the CDR3 is 16 residues. After removal of 5 bases from V and 4 bases from J, the junction contained 11 bases not matched to a gene. Germline CDR1 MNHNY, CDR2 SVGAGI (reference sequence). The CDR3 loop reads CASSPARTGGPYEQYF. The CDR3 DNA reads TGTGCCAGCAGTCCCGCAAGGACAGGGGGGCCTTACGAGCAGTACTTC.

The chain has TRBV5-4 and TRBJ2-3; D uncertain. The V end lost 2 bases, the J end lost 6 bases, and 4 bases lay between the germline ends. The germline CDR1 and CDR2 sequences are SGHNT and YYREEE (reference sequence). The CDR3 extends over 11 amino acids. Here the CDR3 reads CASSFEDTQYF. The DNA for the CDR3 is TGTGCCAGCAGCTTTGAGGATACGCAGTATTTT.

This chain uses TRBV9 with TRBJ2-5; weak D call: TRBD1 (5 bases). The germline gives CDR1 SGDLS, CDR2 YYNGEE. V was shortened by 0 bases and J by 5 bases, with 14 bases between the two germline ends. CDR3 length: 15 residues. CDR3 sequence reads: CASSVEGQVRETQYF. The CDR3 DNA follows: TGTGCCAGCAGCGTAGAGGGGCAGGTCAGGGAGACCCAGTACTTC. The whole variable domain, filled in from reference TRBV9 and TRBJ2-5, reads DSGVTQTPKHLITATGQRVTLRCSPRSGDLSVYWYQQSLDQGLQFLIQYYNGEERAKGNILERFSAQQFPDLHSELNLSSLELGDSALYFCASSVEGQVRETQYFGPGTRLLVL.

This clone has just a few counts. The chain combines TRBV2 with TRBJ1-2, with a possible D match to TRBD1 (6 bases). The CDR3 length is 13 residues. Germline CDR1 and CDR2: SNHLY and FYNNEI. Trimming removed 6 bases at V and 0 bases at J, with 8 bases between. CDR3 DNA sequence: TGTGCCAGCAGGGACAGCGCTAACTATGGCTACACCTTC. The encoded protein is CASRDSANYGYTF.

The chain has TRBV18 and TRBJ2-5, with D maybe TRBD1 (7 bases). The germline gives CDR1 KGHSH, CDR2 LQKENI. The CDR3 spans 14 residues. V dropped 3 bases and J dropped 1 base, with 9 bases sitting between them. CDR3 nucleotide sequence: TGTGCCAGCTCACCGCAGGGGGGCCAAGAGACCCAGTACTTC. Amino acid sequence: CASSPQGGQETQYF.

This clone showed up just a few times. The chain links TRBV30 to TRBJ2-7; 9 nucleotides line up with TRBD2. CDR1 GTSNPN and CDR2 SVGIG come from the germline V gene (reference sequence). V trimming: 3 bases; J trimming: 3 bases; junction bases outside the gene matches: 9. This CDR3 region has 15 residues. CDR3 DNA: TGTGCCTGGAGATCCTGGGGTAGCGGGGGCTACGAGCAGTACTTC. It translates to CAWRSWGSGGYEQYF.

The chain carries TRBV7-6 and TRBJ1-2; 7 bases align to TRBD1. V gave up 4 bases and J gave up 7 bases; unmatched junction bases: 6. The V gene's germline CDR1 is SGHVS and CDR2 FNYEAQ. CDR3 length: 13 amino acids. The CDR3 nucleotides are TGTGCCAGCAGCTCCGGGACAGAAGGTGGCTACACCTTC. Translating it yields CASSSGTEGGYTF.

CDR3 DNA sequence: TGTGCCAGCAGTACTAGCGCGGGGGCCTACAATGAGCAGTTCTTC. Its protein product is CASSTSAGAYNEQFF. This chain joins TRBV7-7 and TRBJ2-1, with 7 positions matching TRBD2. Germline CDR1 SSHAT, CDR2 FNYEAQ (reference sequence). CDR3 length: 15 residues. Trimming cost V 6 bases and J 2 bases; bases outside gene matches: 7.

The rearrangement uses TRBV9 and TRBJ1-1; D is undetermined. Trimming shortened V by 2 bases and J by 3 bases, and 11 bases separated the two germline ends. The CDR3 sequence is 14 residues long. From germline, CDR1 is SGDLS and CDR2 YYNGEE. CDR3: CASSVGGEDTEAFF. The CDR3 region has the DNA TGTGCCAGCAGCGTCGGCGGGGAGGACACTGAAGCTTTCTTT.

This clone has only a few counts. The J gene is TRBJ2-1, the V gene TRBV29-1; TRBD2 might be the D (6 bases). Looked up from germline, CDR1 is SQVTM and CDR2 is ANQGSEA. Trimming removed 4 bases at V and 8 bases at J, with 15 bases between. CDR3 length: 13 residues. The chain's CDR3 is CSVVGRRVHEQFF. The CDR3 region has the DNA TGCAGCGTTGTGGGGAGGAGAGTCCATGAGCAGTTCTTC.